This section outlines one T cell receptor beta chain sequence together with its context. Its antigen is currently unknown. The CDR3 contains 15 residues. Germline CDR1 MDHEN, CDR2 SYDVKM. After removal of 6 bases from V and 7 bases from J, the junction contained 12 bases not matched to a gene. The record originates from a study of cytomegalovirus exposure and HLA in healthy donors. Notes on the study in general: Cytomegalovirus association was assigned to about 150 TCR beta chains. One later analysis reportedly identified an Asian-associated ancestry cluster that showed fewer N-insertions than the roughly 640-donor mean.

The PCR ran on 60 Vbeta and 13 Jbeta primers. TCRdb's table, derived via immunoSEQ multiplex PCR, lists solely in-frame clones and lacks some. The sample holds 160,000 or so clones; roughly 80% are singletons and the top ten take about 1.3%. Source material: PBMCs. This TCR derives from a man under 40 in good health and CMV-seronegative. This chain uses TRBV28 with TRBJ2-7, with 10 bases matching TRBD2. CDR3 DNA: TGTGCCAGCAGACTTCCGGGACTAGCGCAACAAGAGCAGTACTTC. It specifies CASRLPGLAQQEQYF.